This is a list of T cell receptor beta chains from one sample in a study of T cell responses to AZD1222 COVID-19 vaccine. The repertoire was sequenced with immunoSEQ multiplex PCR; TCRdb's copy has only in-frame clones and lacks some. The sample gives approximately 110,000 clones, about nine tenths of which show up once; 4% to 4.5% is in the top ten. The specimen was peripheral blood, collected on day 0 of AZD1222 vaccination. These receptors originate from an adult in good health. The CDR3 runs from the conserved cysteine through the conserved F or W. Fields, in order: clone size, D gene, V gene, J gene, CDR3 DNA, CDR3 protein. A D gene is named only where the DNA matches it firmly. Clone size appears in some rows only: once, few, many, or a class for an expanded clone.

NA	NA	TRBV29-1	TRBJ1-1	TGCAGCGTTACTTCGGCGGCGGGAGGCACTGAAGCTTTCTTT	CSVTSAAGGTEAFF
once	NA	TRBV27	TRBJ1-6	TGTGCCAGCAGTCAAGGAGGCCCGTCACCCCTCCACTTT	CASSQGGPSPLHF
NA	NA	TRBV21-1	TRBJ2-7	TGTGCCAGCAGCAAAGCGAGCGGGCAGTACGGCTTAAACGAGCAGTACTTC	CASSKASGQYGLNEQYF
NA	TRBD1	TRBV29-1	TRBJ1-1	TGCAGCGCAGCGACAGGGGGGGACACTGAAGCTTTCTTT	CSAATGGDTEAFF
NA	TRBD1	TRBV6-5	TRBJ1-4	TGTGCCAGCAGGGGGCGGACAGGTTTTAATGAAAAACTGTTTTTT	CASRGRTGFNEKLFF
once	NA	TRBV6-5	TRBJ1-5	TGTGCCAGCAGCCGGGGGGGGGATCAGCCCCAGCATTTT	CASSRGGDQPQHF
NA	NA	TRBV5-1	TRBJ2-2	TGCGCCACCAGGGACTCCCACACCGGGGAGCTGTTTTTT	CATRDSHTGELFF
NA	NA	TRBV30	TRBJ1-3	TGTGCCCGAGGAGGGGGTGGAAACACCATATATTTT	CARGGGGNTIYF
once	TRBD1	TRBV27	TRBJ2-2	TGTGCCAGCAGTCTCCGGGACAGTCCCACCGGGGAGCTGTTTTTT	CASSLRDSPTGELFF
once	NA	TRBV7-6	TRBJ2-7	TGTGCCAGCAGCTTAGATCAGGGGCCCTACGAGCAGTACTTC	CASSLDQGPYEQYF
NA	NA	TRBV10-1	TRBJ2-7	TGCGCCAGCAGTGAGGCAGGGCGGTACGAGCAGTACTTC	CASSEAGRYEQYF
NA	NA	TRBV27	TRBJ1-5	TGTGCCAGCAGTCGCAGCACGGATAGCAATCAGCCCCAGCATTTT	CASSRSTDSNQPQHF
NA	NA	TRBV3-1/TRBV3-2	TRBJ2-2	TGTGCCAGCACGCCAGGAACGATGCGGGGGGAGCTGTTTTTT	CASTPGTMRGELFF
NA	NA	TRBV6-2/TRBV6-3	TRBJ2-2	TGTGCCAGCAGTTACGCCCAGCGGCGGAACACCGGGGAGCTGTTTTTT	CASSYAQRRNTGELFF
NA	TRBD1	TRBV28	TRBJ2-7	TGTGCCAGCAGTTTATTTGCAGGGGGCTCCTACGAGCAGTACTTC	CASSLFAGGSYEQYF